Sequencing of this T cell receptor beta chain was carried out in a study of T cell responses to AZD1222 COVID-19 vaccine. General observations from the study: Spike regions recognized by vaccine-associated CD4 TCRs spanned the protein, led by 160-218 and 743-854. The study reported that nearly half of spike-specific TCRs target unmutated variant regions. Most donors were white British and more were female, and clonal diversity was possibly underestimated.

In regard to this clone: Its antigen remains unidentified.

The germline V gene encodes CDR1 WNHNN and CDR2 SYGVQD (reference sequence). V was trimmed by 2 bases and J by 5 bases, leaving 10 bases between them. The CDR3 extends over 14 amino acids. This table comes from immunoSEQ multiplex PCR, and its TCRdb copy is limited to in-frame clones, with some not included. The sample yields under 70,000 clones, around 79% seen once. The specimen comprised peripheral blood, sampled on day 0 of MenACWY control vaccination. This receptor was obtained from an adult in good health. The chain combines TRBV10-1 with TRBJ2-1; a weak D match, TRBD2 (6 bases). The CDR3 nucleotides read TGCGCCAGCAGTGAGGCGGGAAGCGACAATGAGCAGTTCTTC. The encoded protein is CASSEAGSDNEQFF.